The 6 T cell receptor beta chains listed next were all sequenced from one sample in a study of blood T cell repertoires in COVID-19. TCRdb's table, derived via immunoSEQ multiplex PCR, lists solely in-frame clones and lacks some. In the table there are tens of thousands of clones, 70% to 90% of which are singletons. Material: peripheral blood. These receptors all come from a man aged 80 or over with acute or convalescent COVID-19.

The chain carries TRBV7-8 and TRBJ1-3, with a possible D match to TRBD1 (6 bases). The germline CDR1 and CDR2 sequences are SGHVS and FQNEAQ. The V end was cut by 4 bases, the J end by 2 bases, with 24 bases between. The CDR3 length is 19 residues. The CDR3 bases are TGTGCCAGCAGCTCACGCCGGGCAGGGGCAGGGAAGACTGGAAACACCATATATTTT. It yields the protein CASSSRRAGAGKTGNTIYF.

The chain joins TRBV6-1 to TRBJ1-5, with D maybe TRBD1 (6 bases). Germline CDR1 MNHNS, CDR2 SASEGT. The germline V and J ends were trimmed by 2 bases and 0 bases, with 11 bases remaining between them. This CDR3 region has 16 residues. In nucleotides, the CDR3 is TGTGCCAGCAGTGAATCAGGACAGTATAGCAATCAGCCCCAGCATTTT. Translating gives CASSESGQYSNQPQHF.

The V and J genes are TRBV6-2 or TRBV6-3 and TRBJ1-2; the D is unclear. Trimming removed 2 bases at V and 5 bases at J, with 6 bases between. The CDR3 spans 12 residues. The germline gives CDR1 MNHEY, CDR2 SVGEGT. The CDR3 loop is CASSYRAYGYTF. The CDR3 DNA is TGTGCCAGCAGTTACCGCGCGTATGGCTACACCTTC.

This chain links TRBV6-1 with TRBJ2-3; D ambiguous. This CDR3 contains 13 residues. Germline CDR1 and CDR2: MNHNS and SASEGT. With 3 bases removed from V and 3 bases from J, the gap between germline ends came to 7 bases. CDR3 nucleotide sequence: TGTGCCAGCAGTGAGGCCTGGACAGATACGCAGTATTTT. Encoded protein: CASSEAWTDTQYF.

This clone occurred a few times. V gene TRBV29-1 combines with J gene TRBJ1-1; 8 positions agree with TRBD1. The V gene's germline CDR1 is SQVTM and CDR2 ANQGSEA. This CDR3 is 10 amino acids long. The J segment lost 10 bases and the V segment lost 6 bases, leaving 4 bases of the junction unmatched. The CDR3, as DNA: TGCAGCGTCGGGACAGGCGGAGCTTTCTTT. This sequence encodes CSVGTGGAFF.

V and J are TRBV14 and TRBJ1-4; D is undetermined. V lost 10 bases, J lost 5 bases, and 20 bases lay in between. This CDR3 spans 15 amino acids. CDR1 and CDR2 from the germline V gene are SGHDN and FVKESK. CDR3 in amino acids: CATSRGRVWNEKLFF. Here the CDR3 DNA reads TGTGCCACGAGCAGAGGGAGGGTATGGAATGAAAAACTGTTTTTT. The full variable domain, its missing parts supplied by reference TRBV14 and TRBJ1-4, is EAGVTQFPSHSVIEKGQTVTLRCDPISGHDNLYWYRRVMGKEIKFLLHFVKESKQDESGMPNNRFLAERTGGTYSTLKVQPAELEDSGVYFCATSRGRVWNEKLFFGSGTQLSVL.